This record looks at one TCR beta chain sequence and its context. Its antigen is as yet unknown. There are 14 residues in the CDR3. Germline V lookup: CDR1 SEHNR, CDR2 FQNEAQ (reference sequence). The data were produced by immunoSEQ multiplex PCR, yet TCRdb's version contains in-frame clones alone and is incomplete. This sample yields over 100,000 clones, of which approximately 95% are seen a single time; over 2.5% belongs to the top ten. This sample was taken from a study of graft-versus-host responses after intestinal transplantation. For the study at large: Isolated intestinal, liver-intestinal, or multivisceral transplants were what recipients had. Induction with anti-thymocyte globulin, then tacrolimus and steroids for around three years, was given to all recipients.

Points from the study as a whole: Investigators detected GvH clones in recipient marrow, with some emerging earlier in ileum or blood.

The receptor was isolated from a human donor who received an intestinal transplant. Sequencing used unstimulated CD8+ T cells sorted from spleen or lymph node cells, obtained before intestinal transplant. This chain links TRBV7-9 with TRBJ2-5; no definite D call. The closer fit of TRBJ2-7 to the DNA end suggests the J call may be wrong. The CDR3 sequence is CASSSTDGPGEQYF. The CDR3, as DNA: TGTGCCAGCAGCTCTACGGACGGGCCGGGCGAGCAGTACTTC.